This T cell receptor beta chain emerged from a study of low-dose radiotherapy and immunotherapy resistance in tumors. Study details: Every six weeks patients received intravenous ipilimumab 1 mg/kg, and every two weeks they received intravenous nivolumab 240 mg. Every two weeks, cyclophosphamide 200 mg/m2 was infused one day before radiation plus immunotherapy.

The CDR3 totals 11 residues. V was trimmed by 4 bases and J by 9 bases, leaving 7 bases between them. Looked up from germline, CDR1 is MNHEY and CDR2 is SVGEGT. Primers used for first-strand cDNA, a TRAV- and TRBV-specific set, covered both alpha and beta chains. Amplification of TCRs used a constant-region primer and V-primer adapter for about 19 PCR cycles. MiXCR, applied by TCRdb to the reads, yields one record per CDR3 protein. The sample consists of several thousand distinct CDR3 sequences, 60% to 80% of them appearing once. This clonotype showed up just a few times. The receptor was derived from a human donor with advanced metastatic prostate, ovarian, gallbladder or colorectal cancer (not recorded which). This table probably holds off-target reads from a library built for another chain. The chain joins TRBV6-2 or TRBV6-3 to TRBJ2-1, with a tentative D call TRBD1 (5 bases). The CDR3 DNA follows: TGTGCCAGCAGTTCAGGGATTGAGCAGTTCTTC. Translated, it gives CASSSGIEQFF.